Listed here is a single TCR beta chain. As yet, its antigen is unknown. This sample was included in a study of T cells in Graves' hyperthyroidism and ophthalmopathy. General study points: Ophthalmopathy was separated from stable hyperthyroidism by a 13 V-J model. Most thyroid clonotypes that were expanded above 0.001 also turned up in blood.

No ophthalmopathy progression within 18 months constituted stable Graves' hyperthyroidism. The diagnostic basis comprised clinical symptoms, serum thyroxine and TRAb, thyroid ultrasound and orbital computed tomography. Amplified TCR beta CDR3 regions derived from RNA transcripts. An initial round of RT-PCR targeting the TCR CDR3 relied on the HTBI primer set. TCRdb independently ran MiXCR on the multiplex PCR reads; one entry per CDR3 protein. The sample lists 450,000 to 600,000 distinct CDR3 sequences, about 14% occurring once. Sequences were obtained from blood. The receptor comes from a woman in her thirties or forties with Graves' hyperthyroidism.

The CDR3 reads CASSPPLRDRVVNTEAFF. DNA for the CDR3: TGTGCCAGCAGCCCCCCGCTAAGGGATCGAGTCGTGAACACTGAAGCTTTCTTT. The chain carries TRBV7-9 and TRBJ1-1; D uncertain. This CDR3 has 18 residues. The germline V and J ends were trimmed by 5 bases and 0 bases, with 22 bases remaining between them. CDR1 is SEHNR and CDR2 is FQNEAQ in the germline V gene (reference sequence).